This is a list of T cell receptor beta chains from one sample in a study of blood T cells in healthy people across ages. TCRdb redid the calling of the 5' RACE reads with MiXCR, one entry per CDR3 protein. The top ten clones hold under 9.5% of a sample with about 760,000 distinct CDR3 sequences, approximately 25% of them seen once. The sample was also reused in another study, on T cells of mothers and their children.

The sequencing input was blood. The receptors here all came from a boy younger than 18 in good health. Each CDR3 is given with its conserved first and last residue. D genes are given only for firm matches. The size entry is marked missing in some rows and otherwise reads once, few, many or a size class.

v_gene: TRBV4-1; d_gene: .; j_gene: TRBJ2-7; abundance: few; CDR3aa: CASSPAGGWGEQYF; CDR3nt: TGCGCCAGCAGCCCCGCTGGTGGTTGGGGCGAGCAGTACTTC
v_gene: TRBV29-1; d_gene: TRBD2; j_gene: TRBJ2-1; abundance: .; CDR3aa: CSVAPLLRLADNEQFF; CDR3nt: TGCAGCGTTGCCCCACTCCTTCGACTAGCGGACAATGAGCAGTTCTTC
v_gene: TRBV19; d_gene: .; j_gene: TRBJ2-5; abundance: .; CDR3aa: CASSLLAWETQYF; CDR3nt: TGTGCCAGTAGTCTACTAGCTTGGGAGACCCAGTACTTC
v_gene: TRBV5-1; d_gene: TRBD1; j_gene: TRBJ1-1; abundance: .; CDR3aa: CASSTGTALEAFF; CDR3nt: TGCGCCAGCAGCACCGGGACAGCCCTTGAAGCTTTCTTT
v_gene: TRBV9; d_gene: TRBD2; j_gene: TRBJ2-1; abundance: .; CDR3aa: CASSVPTGTSGRNEQFF; CDR3nt: TGTGCCAGCAGCGTACCCACCGGGACTAGCGGGAGGAATGAGCAGTTCTTC
v_gene: TRBV20-1; d_gene: TRBD1; j_gene: TRBJ2-7; abundance: .; CDR3aa: CSATQGMSSYEQYF; CDR3nt: TGCAGTGCGACACAGGGGATGAGCTCCTACGAGCAGTACTTC
v_gene: TRBV4-3; d_gene: .; j_gene: TRBJ2-7; abundance: few; CDR3aa: CASSQDLLSVGTLPGEQYF; CDR3nt: TGCGCCAGCAGCCAAGATCTTCTTTCCGTGGGGACACTCCCCGGCGAGCAGTACTTC
v_gene: TRBV6-5; d_gene: .; j_gene: TRBJ1-2; abundance: .; CDR3aa: CASSSSRSFRYGYTF; CDR3nt: TGTGCCAGCAGTTCCTCCAGGAGTTTTCGGTATGGCTACACCTTC
v_gene: TRBV28; d_gene: .; j_gene: TRBJ2-3; abundance: few; CDR3aa: CASSFLKDTQYF; CDR3nt: TGTGCCAGCAGCTTCCTTAAGGATACGCAGTATTTT
v_gene: TRBV12-3/TRBV12-4; d_gene: TRBD1; j_gene: TRBJ1-5; abundance: .; CDR3aa: CASSLTGGDNQPQHF; CDR3nt: TGTGCCAGCAGTTTGACAGGGGGAGACAATCAGCCCCAGCATTTT
v_gene: TRBV5-1; d_gene: TRBD2; j_gene: TRBJ2-2; abundance: many; CDR3aa: CASSQGASGTHGELFF; CDR3nt: TGCGCCAGCAGCCAAGGGGCTAGCGGGACTCACGGGGAGCTGTTTTTT
v_gene: TRBV18; d_gene: .; j_gene: TRBJ2-7; abundance: few; CDR3aa: CASSTNLYEQYF; CDR3nt: TGTGCCAGCTCAACAAATCTATACGAGCAGTACTTC
v_gene: TRBV6-1; d_gene: TRBD1; j_gene: TRBJ2-7; abundance: few; CDR3aa: CASSPEAGGTYEQYF; CDR3nt: TGTGCCAGCAGCCCCGAGGCAGGGGGTACGTACGAGCAGTACTTC
v_gene: TRBV29-1; d_gene: .; j_gene: TRBJ2-5; abundance: .; CDR3aa: CSVEDNSQETQYF; CDR3nt: TGCAGCGTTGAAGATAACTCTCAAGAGACCCAGTACTTC
v_gene: TRBV24-1; d_gene: .; j_gene: TRBJ1-1; abundance: few; CDR3aa: CATSDLGGWTEAFF; CDR3nt: TGTGCCACCAGTGATTTAGGGGGTTGGACTGAAGCTTTCTTT
v_gene: TRBV7-9; d_gene: TRBD1; j_gene: TRBJ1-2; abundance: few; CDR3aa: CASSHRGNYGYTF; CDR3nt: TGTGCCAGCAGTCACAGGGGGAACTATGGCTACACCTTC
v_gene: TRBV28; d_gene: .; j_gene: TRBJ1-1; abundance: .; CDR3aa: CASSFGGDRNTEAFF; CDR3nt: TGTGCCAGCAGTTTCGGTGGTGACCGGAACACTGAAGCTTTCTTT
v_gene: TRBV6-6; d_gene: .; j_gene: TRBJ1-6; abundance: .; CDR3aa: CASSYSDNSPLHF; CDR3nt: TGTGCCAGCAGTTACTCGGATAATTCACCCCTCCACTTT
v_gene: TRBV20-1; d_gene: TRBD2; j_gene: TRBJ2-5; abundance: few; CDR3aa: CSAVRLAGQETQYF; CDR3nt: TGCAGTGCTGTCAGACTAGCGGGACAAGAGACCCAGTACTTC
v_gene: TRBV12-3/TRBV12-4; d_gene: TRBD1; j_gene: TRBJ2-1; abundance: .; CDR3aa: CASSFGTGSYNEQFF; CDR3nt: TGTGCCAGCAGTTTTGGGACAGGGTCCTACAATGAGCAGTTCTTC
v_gene: TRBV20-1; d_gene: .; j_gene: TRBJ2-3; abundance: few; CDR3aa: CSAKSGRSTDTQYF; CDR3nt: TGCAGTGCTAAAAGTGGCCGTAGCACAGATACGCAGTATTTT
v_gene: TRBV7-8; d_gene: .; j_gene: TRBJ1-1; abundance: few; CDR3aa: CASSLALRTGNTEASF; CDR3nt: TGTGCCAGCAGCTTAGCTTTACGAACGGGGAACACTGAAGCTTCCTTT
v_gene: TRBV24-1; d_gene: .; j_gene: TRBJ2-5; abundance: few; CDR3aa: CATSDLTVQETQYF; CDR3nt: TGTGCCACCAGTGATTTGACAGTCCAAGAGACCCAGTACTTC
v_gene: TRBV5-1; d_gene: .; j_gene: TRBJ1-1; abundance: few; CDR3aa: CASSYDGANTEAFF; CDR3nt: TGCGCCAGCAGCTACGACGGGGCGAACACTGAAGCTTTCTTT
v_gene: TRBV12-3/TRBV12-4; d_gene: TRBD2; j_gene: TRBJ2-5; abundance: few; CDR3aa: CASSSTSGVVETQYF; CDR3nt: TGTGCCAGCAGTTCGACTAGCGGGGTAGTAGAGACCCAGTACTTC
v_gene: TRBV12-3/TRBV12-4; d_gene: .; j_gene: TRBJ2-7; abundance: few; CDR3aa: CASSPGIGAFYEQYF; CDR3nt: TGTGCCAGCAGTCCCGGGATCGGGGCATTCTACGAGCAGTACTTC
v_gene: TRBV6-2/TRBV6-3; d_gene: .; j_gene: TRBJ1-2; abundance: few; CDR3aa: CASKQDEDGGGGYTF; CDR3nt: TGTGCCAGCAAGCAGGACGAGGACGGGGGAGGTGGCTACACCTTC
v_gene: TRBV7-9; d_gene: .; j_gene: TRBJ1-1; abundance: few; CDR3aa: CASRSPRDTEAFF; CDR3nt: TGTGCCAGCAGATCGCCCAGGGATACTGAAGCTTTCTTT
v_gene: TRBV28; d_gene: TRBD2; j_gene: TRBJ2-7; abundance: few; CDR3aa: CASRNPREGEPYEQYF; CDR3nt: TGTGCCAGCAGGAACCCCAGGGAGGGTGAACCCTACGAGCAGTACTTC
v_gene: TRBV5-1; d_gene: TRBD1; j_gene: TRBJ2-7; abundance: few; CDR3aa: CASSLELTGGSYEQYF; CDR3nt: TGCGCCAGCAGCTTAGAACTGACAGGGGGCAGTTACGAGCAGTACTTC
v_gene: TRBV20-1; d_gene: .; j_gene: TRBJ2-3; abundance: .; CDR3aa: CSASRTGLGDTQYF; CDR3nt: TGCAGTGCTAGCCGTACCGGGCTTGGAGATACGCAGTATTTT
v_gene: TRBV2; d_gene: .; j_gene: TRBJ1-2; abundance: .; CDR3aa: CASSENPQTNYGYTF; CDR3nt: TGTGCCAGCAGTGAGAACCCCCAAACCAACTATGGCTACACCTTC
v_gene: TRBV6-2/TRBV6-3; d_gene: TRBD2; j_gene: TRBJ2-7; abundance: .; CDR3aa: CASIRSGGEYEQYF; CDR3nt: TGTGCCAGCATACGAAGCGGGGGGGAATACGAGCAGTACTTC
v_gene: TRBV4-3; d_gene: .; j_gene: TRBJ2-3; abundance: few; CDR3aa: CASSQDFRGHDTQYF; CDR3nt: TGCGCCAGCAGCCAAGATTTTCGGGGGCACGATACGCAGTATTTT
v_gene: TRBV6-6; d_gene: TRBD1; j_gene: TRBJ1-4; abundance: few; CDR3aa: CASSLGQGQEKLFF; CDR3nt: TGTGCCAGCAGTCTGGGACAGGGCCAGGAAAAACTGTTTTTT
v_gene: TRBV27; d_gene: .; j_gene: TRBJ1-1; abundance: .; CDR3aa: CASSLQGSKTEAFF; CDR3nt: TGTGCCAGCAGTTTACAGGGAAGTAAGACTGAAGCTTTCTTT
v_gene: TRBV5-1; d_gene: TRBD2; j_gene: TRBJ2-5; abundance: few; CDR3aa: CASSLVASGEETQYF; CDR3nt: TGCGCCAGCAGCTTGGTGGCTAGCGGGGAAGAGACCCAGTACTTC
v_gene: TRBV12-3/TRBV12-4; d_gene: TRBD2; j_gene: TRBJ2-7; abundance: many; CDR3aa: CASSSSGRAYEQYF; CDR3nt: TGTGCCAGCAGTTCCAGCGGGAGGGCTTACGAGCAGTACTTC
v_gene: TRBV9; d_gene: .; j_gene: TRBJ2-1; abundance: .; CDR3aa: CASSRRGSYNEQFF; CDR3nt: TGTGCCAGCAGCAGGAGGGGATCCTACAATGAGCAGTTCTTC
v_gene: TRBV6-4; d_gene: .; j_gene: TRBJ2-3; abundance: few; CDR3aa: CASIRAGQLTDTQYF; CDR3nt: TGTGCCAGCATTCGGGCGGGACAGCTCACAGATACGCAGTATTTT
v_gene: TRBV20-1; d_gene: .; j_gene: TRBJ2-5; abundance: .; CDR3aa: CSGGQGKETQYF; CDR3nt: TGCAGTGGAGGGCAGGGTAAAGAGACCCAGTACTTC
v_gene: TRBV10-3; d_gene: TRBD2; j_gene: TRBJ2-1; abundance: few; CDR3aa: CAISLAGSHNEQFF; CDR3nt: TGTGCCATCAGCCTAGCGGGCTCCCACAATGAGCAGTTCTTC
v_gene: TRBV6-5; d_gene: TRBD2; j_gene: TRBJ2-7; abundance: .; CDR3aa: CASMRDGRFYEQYF; CDR3nt: TGTGCCAGCATGCGGGACGGGAGGTTCTACGAGCAGTACTTC